Below are 4 T cell receptor beta chains sequenced from a single sample in a study of post-analysis software for immune sequencing data. The study, taken as a whole, reports: A handful of TRBV segments were significantly more frequent in patients than in controls. TRBV5-6, TRBV5-1 and TRBV20-1 were among these segments.

Which antigens these TCRs recognize remains unknown. TCR beta libraries were prepared from cDNA with unique molecular identifiers. TCRdb recomputed calls from the PCR reads with MiXCR, one row per CDR3 protein. There are about 770,000 distinct CDR3 sequences in the sample; around 42% occur only once, and roughly 4.9% lies in the top ten. The sequencing input was blood. Every receptor here comes from a girl between 5 and 17 years old with multiple sclerosis.

This chain joins TRBV3-1 and TRBJ1-4; D might be TRBD1 (5 bases). The germline V gene has CDR1 LGHDT and CDR2 YNNKEL (reference sequence). The CDR3 covers 17 residues. The V end was cut by 1 base, the J end by 4 bases, with 16 bases between. CDR3 sequence reads: CASSQVLLGQNNEKLFF. The CDR3 DNA sequence: TGTGCCAGCAGCCAAGTCCTACTCGGACAAAATAATGAAAAACTGTTTTTT.

This chain joins TRBV7-2 and TRBJ2-5; 10 bases are a match to TRBD2. Per germline, CDR1 SGHTA and CDR2 FQGNSA. Trimming took 5 bases from V and 9 from J; bases not matched to a gene: 15. There are 16 residues in the CDR3. The CDR3 region is CASSLGVAGGSRAQYF. DNA for the CDR3: TGTGCCAGCAGCCTGGGGGTAGCGGGAGGTTCACGGGCCCAGTACTTC.

The chain recombines TRBV20-1 with TRBJ2-7; maybe TRBD1 (6 bases). V was trimmed by 5 bases and J by 1 base, leaving 12 bases between them. Germline values: CDR1 DFQATT, CDR2 SNEGSKA (reference sequence). This CDR3 is built from 13 residues. CDR3 amino acids: CSASRDTSYEQYF. CDR3 bases: TGCAGTGCTTCCCGGGACACTTCCTACGAGCAGTACTTC.

The chain uses TRBV27 and TRBJ2-7; D is possibly TRBD1 (6 bases). The DNA matches TRBJ2-5 better at its end, which makes the J call doubtful. CDR3 length equals 16 residues. Germline assignment: CDR1 MNHEY and CDR2 SMNVEV (reference sequence). The CDR3 DNA follows: TGTGCCAGCAGTCCTGGAGATACAGGGTGGGCAGAGACCCAGTACTTC. Translation gives CASSPGDTGWAETQYF.